The subject of this entry is one TCR beta chain. Its target is unknown. TCRdb reprocessed the PCR reads via MiXCR and lists one record per CDR3 protein. The sample has more than 70,000 distinct CDR3 sequences, 21% seen once; the top ten hold around 1%. The data were taken from a study of molecular identifiers for immune sequencing clone quantification. On the study more broadly: The replicates split RNA from roughly 20,000 or 100,000 naive CD8 cells five ways and sequenced four.

The germline gives CDR1 LGHNA, CDR2 YSLEER. The CDR3 is made up of 16 amino acids. After removal of 0 bases from V and 7 bases from J, the junction contained 10 bases not matched to a gene. Naive CD8 T cells were sorted, and the gate applied was CD8+CD4-CCR7+CD45RA+. Notes on the study in general: Clonotypes surpassing 20 RNA copies contained over 97% of effector molecules, versus under 1% in naive cells. Same-barcode identical TCR molecules could make highly expanded clones look smaller than they are.

Sequences were obtained from naive CD8+ T cells from blood, with Jurkat cell RNA spiked in. The sample's subset: FACS-sorted CD8+CD4-CCR7+CD45RA+ naive T cells. The sequence came from a human donor in good health. Some libraries in this study had Jurkat cell RNA spiked in. The chain has TRBV4-3 and TRBJ2-7, with 9 bases aligning to TRBD1. The CDR3 DNA is TGCGCCAGCAGCCAAGAGGCGGGACAGGGCCCCTGGGAGCAGTACTTC. It encodes CASSQEAGQGPWEQYF.